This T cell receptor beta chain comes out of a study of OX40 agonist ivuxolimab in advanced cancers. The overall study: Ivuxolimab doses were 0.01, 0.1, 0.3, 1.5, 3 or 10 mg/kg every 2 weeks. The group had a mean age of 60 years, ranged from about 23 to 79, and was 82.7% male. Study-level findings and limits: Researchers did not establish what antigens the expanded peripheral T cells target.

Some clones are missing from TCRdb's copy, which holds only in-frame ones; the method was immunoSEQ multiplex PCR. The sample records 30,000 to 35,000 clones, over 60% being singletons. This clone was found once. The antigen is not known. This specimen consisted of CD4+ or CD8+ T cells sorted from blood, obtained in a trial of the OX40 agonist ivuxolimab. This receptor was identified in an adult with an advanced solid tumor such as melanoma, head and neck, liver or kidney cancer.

The CDR3 sequence: CASSTGFYNEQFF. In DNA, the CDR3 is TGTGCCAGTAGTACGGGGTTCTACAATGAGCAGTTCTTC. The genes are TRBV19 and TRBJ2-1; D may be TRBD2 (5 bases). Between the trimmed V and J ends, which lost 4 bases and 3 bases, there was a span of 7 bases. This CDR3 is built from 13 residues. Germline CDR1 LNHDA, CDR2 SQIVND (reference sequence).